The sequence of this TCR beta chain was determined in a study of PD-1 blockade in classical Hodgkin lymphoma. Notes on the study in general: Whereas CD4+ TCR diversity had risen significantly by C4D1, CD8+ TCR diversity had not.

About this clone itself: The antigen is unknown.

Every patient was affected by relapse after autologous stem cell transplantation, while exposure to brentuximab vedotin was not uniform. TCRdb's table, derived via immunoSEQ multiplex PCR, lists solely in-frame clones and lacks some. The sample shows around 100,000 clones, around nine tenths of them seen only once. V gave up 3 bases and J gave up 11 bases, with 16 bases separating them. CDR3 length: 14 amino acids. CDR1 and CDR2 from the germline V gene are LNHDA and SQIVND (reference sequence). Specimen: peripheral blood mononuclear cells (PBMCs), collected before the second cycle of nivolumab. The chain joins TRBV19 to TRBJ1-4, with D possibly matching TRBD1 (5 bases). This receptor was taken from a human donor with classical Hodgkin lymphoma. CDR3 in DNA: TGTGCCAGTAGTATTAGTGAGGGGACGGGCAAACTGTTTTTT. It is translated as CASSISEGTGKLFF.